A single count supports the clone carrying this T cell receptor (beta chain). Its antigen remains unknown. The sample belongs to a study of graft-versus-host responses after intestinal transplantation. In the study overall: Those transplanted obtained multivisceral, liver-intestinal, or isolated intestinal grafts. Points from the study as a whole: The authors found GvH clones in recipient marrow, some appearing first in ileum or blood.

Sequencing used immunoSEQ multiplex PCR; TCRdb keeps in-frame clones, though not all of them. Here the sample spans about 29,000 clones, more than 70% being singletons. Lymphocytes (intraepithelial and lamina propria) were released by processing the graft tissue. CDR3 length equals 14 residues. Germline loops: CDR1 MNHEY, CDR2 SMNVEV (reference sequence). V was shortened by 2 bases and J by 3 bases, with 11 bases between the two germline ends. This TCR derives from a human patient who received an intestinal transplant, so some T cells may come from the graft donor. V is TRBV27 and J is TRBJ2-7, with D possibly being TRBD2 (6 bases). The sample here was ileum tissue, taken 98 days after intestinal transplantation. Here the CDR3 reads CASSLGGALYEQYF. The CDR3 DNA reads TGTGCCAGCAGTTTAGGAGGGGCCCTCTACGAGCAGTACTTC.